This T cell receptor (beta chain) was observed in a study of blood T cell repertoires in COVID-19. The overall study: The analysed material was cDNA or gDNA that came from T cells, B-cell-depleted T cells, or PBMCs.

Authors' methods: Using reference gene primer amplification, nucleated cell counts were estimated. TCRdb's copy holds only in-frame clones and misses some; the assay was immunoSEQ multiplex PCR. The D gene and trimming were derived from the DNA, and the V and J assignments and clone size from that table. The sample shows roughly 430,000 clones, roughly 84% of them seen only once. The study assigned cohorts using participant-reported clinical history. The sequence came from a woman aged 18-35 years who had been exposed to COVID-19. The sample was PBMCs or T cells enriched from blood (not recorded which).

CDR3 region: CASSLGGHPTEAFF. The CDR3 coding sequence is TGTGCCAGCAGCTTGGGTGGACACCCCACTGAAGCTTTCTTT. The rearrangement uses TRBV5-6 and TRBJ1-1; possibly TRBD1 for D (5 bases). V gave up 0 bases and J gave up 4 bases, with 10 bases separating them. Germline-derived CDR1 and CDR2 are SGHDT and YYEEEE. This CDR3 has 14 residues.